Listed below are T cell receptor beta chains from one sample, sequenced in a study of blood T cell repertoires in COVID-19. The data were produced by immunoSEQ multiplex PCR, yet TCRdb's version contains in-frame clones alone and is incomplete. The data hold 150,000 or so clones, with 85% observed a single time. The sample consisted of peripheral blood. Receptors originate from a woman in her fifties or sixties with COVID-19, enrolled during active disease. Each CDR3 is given with its conserved first and last residue. The D gene is left open where the match is weak.

cdr3_nt cdr3_aa d_call j_call v_call cdr3_length
TGTGCCAGCAGCAGTGACAGGGGAGAAGGGTTCAATGAAAAACTGTTTTTT CASSSDRGEGFNEKLFF TRBD1 TRBJ1-4 TRBV9 17
TGCGCCAGCAGCTTAACAGGGTTGAACACTGAAGCTTTCTTT CASSLTGLNTEAFF - TRBJ1-1 TRBV5-1 14
TGCAGCGTTTCCCGTACTAGCGGGAGACCACAAGAGACCCAGTACTTC CSVSRTSGRPQETQYF TRBD2 TRBJ2-5 TRBV29-1 16
TGTGCCAGCATGACAGGGAACTACGAGCAGTACTTC CASMTGNYEQYF TRBD1 TRBJ2-7 TRBV2 12
TGTGCCAGCAGCTTAGTTGGGACTAGCGCAGAGACCCAGTACTTC CASSLVGTSAETQYF TRBD2 TRBJ2-5 TRBV11-1 15
TGCGCCAGCAGCGGTGGGGCCTCTAGCACAGATACGCAGTATTTT CASSGGASSTDTQYF - TRBJ2-3 TRBV10-2 15
TGTGCCAGCAGCTTAGAGGGGTCGTACAATGAGCAGTTCTTC CASSLEGSYNEQFF - TRBJ2-1 TRBV7-9 14
TGTGCCAGCTCACCACCAGCGGTGAACACCGGGGAGCTGTTTTTT CASSPPAVNTGELFF - TRBJ2-2 TRBV18 15
TGCGCCAGCAGCTCTGGGGCAGGGGGCCGGTATGAGCAGTTCTTC CASSSGAGGRYEQFF TRBD1 TRBJ2-1 TRBV4-1 15
TGTGCCAGCTCACGCGGACAGGGGAACACTGAAGCTTTCTTT CASSRGQGNTEAFF TRBD1 TRBJ1-1 TRBV18 14